There are a few counts of the clone carrying this T cell receptor beta chain. Primers used in a second PCR of about 7 to 12 cycles were a sample-barcoded 5' primer and a J-beta primer mix. TCRdb independently ran MiXCR on the 5' RACE reads; one entry per CDR3 protein. This sample has 500,000 to 700,000 distinct CDR3 sequences, with around 31% found just once. Trimming removed 6 bases from V and 6 bases from J, with 15 bases in between. CDR1 is SGHVS, CDR2 FQNEAQ, per germline. The CDR3 is 15 residues long. The sample is drawn from a study of blood T cells in healthy people across ages. The TCR originated in a woman aged 80 or over in good health. This rearrangement joins TRBV7-8 to TRBJ1-6; no clear D gene. Sequencing was carried out using blood. CDR3 DNA sequence: TGTGCCAGCAGACCCGGTAGAGAGTTTAATTCACCCCTCCACTTT. It codes for CASRPGREFNSPLHF.